The 3 T cell receptor beta chains below come from one sample, sequenced in a study of beta chain features in type 1 diabetes listed by TCRdb under 2018. Receptor libraries were prepared by the immunoSEQ multiplex PCR assay. The entire isolated RNA was reverse transcribed using the High Capacity cDNA Reverse Transcription Kit, and thus expressed TCRB transcripts were sequenced. Held by TCRdb, this immuneACCESS table contains in-frame sequences only and omits some clones. Under half of the omission traces to an unresolved V gene where checked; the cause of the rest is unknown. Across this sample there are roughly 230,000 clones, with about 9.3% seen only once. Approximately 0.035% of the sample belongs to the ten largest clones. The sequencing input was naive CD4+ T cells from blood. The cell subset or site label of this sample denotes: true naive CD4+ T cells. All receptors come from a woman younger than 35 in good health.

This clone was seen at least ten times. This sequence joins TRBV5-4 and TRBJ2-6; 8 positions agree with TRBD1. The CDR3 has 18 amino acids. V shed 4 bases, J shed 0 bases, and the junction held 9 bases outside the gene matches. Germline CDR1 SGHNT, CDR2 YYREEE (reference sequence). The chain's CDR3 is CASSTPGQAGSGANVLTF. The CDR3 DNA reads TGTGCCAGCAGCACCCCGGGACAGGCAGGCTCTGGGGCCAACGTCCTGACTTTC.

This clone has only a few counts. The chain carries TRBV15 and TRBJ2-7; 9 nucleotides line up with TRBD1. J was trimmed by 0 bases and V by 6 bases; bases with no gene match: 6. The CDR3 totals 15 residues. The germline V gene has CDR1 LNHNV and CDR2 YYDKDF (reference sequence). CDR3 in DNA: TGTGCCACCAGTTCGGGACAGGGTAACTCCTACGAGCAGTACTTC. It yields the protein CATSSGQGNSYEQYF.

The chain recombines TRBV5-1 with TRBJ2-1; TRBD2 matches 8 bases. Germline CDR1 reads SGHRS; CDR2 reads YFSETQ. The CDR3 length is 14 residues. The V segment lost 4 bases and the J segment 8 bases; nucleotides outside the gene matches: 8. The CDR3 loop reads CASSRSGSIYEQFF. In DNA form, the CDR3 reads TGCGCCAGCAGCCGAAGCGGGAGTATCTATGAGCAGTTCTTC.